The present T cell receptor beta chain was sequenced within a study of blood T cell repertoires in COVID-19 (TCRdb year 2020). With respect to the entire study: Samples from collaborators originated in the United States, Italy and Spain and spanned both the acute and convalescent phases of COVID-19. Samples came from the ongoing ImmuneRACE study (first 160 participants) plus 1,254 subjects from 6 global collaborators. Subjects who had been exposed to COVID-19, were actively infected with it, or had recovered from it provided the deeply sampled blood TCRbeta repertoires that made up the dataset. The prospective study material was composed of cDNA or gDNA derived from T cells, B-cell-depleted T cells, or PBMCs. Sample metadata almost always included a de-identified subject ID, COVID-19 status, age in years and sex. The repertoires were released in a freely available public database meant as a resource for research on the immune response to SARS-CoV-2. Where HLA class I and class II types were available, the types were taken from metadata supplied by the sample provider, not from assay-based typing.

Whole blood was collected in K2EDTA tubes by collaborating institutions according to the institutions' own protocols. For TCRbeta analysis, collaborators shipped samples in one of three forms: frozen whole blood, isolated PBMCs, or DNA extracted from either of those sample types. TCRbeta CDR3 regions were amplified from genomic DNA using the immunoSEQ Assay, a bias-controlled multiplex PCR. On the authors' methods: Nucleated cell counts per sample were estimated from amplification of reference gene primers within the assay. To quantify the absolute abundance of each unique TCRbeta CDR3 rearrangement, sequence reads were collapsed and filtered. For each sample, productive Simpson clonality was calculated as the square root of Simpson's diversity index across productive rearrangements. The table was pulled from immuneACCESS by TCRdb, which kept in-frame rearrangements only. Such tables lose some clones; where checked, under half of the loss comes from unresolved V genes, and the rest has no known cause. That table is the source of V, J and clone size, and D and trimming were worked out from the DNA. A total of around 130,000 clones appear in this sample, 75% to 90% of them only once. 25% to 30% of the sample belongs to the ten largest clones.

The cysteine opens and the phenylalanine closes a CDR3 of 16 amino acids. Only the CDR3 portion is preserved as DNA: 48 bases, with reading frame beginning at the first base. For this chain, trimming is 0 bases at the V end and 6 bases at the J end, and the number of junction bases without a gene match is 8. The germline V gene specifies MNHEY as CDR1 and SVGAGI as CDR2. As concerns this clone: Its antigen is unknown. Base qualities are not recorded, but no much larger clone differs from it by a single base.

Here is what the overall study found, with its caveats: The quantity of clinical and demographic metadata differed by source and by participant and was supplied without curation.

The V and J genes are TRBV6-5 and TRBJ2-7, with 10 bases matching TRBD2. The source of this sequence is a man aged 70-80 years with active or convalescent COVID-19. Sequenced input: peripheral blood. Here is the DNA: TGTGCCAGCAGTTACTCCCGGGCTAGCGGGAGTTCCGAGCAGTACTTC. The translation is CASSYSRASGSSEQYF.